The 25 T cell receptor beta chains listed next were all sequenced from one sample in a study of blood T cell repertoires in COVID-19. The assay was immunoSEQ multiplex PCR, and TCRdb's table has in-frame clones only and misses some. Of just over 250,000 clones listed, over 70% are singletons. Specimen: peripheral blood. These receptors were collected from a woman in her 70s with COVID-19, enrolled during active disease.

Only one count was recorded for this clone. This rearrangement joins TRBV7-8 to TRBJ2-2, with 14 positions matching TRBD2. Germline assignment: CDR1 SGHVS and CDR2 FQNEAQ. V lost 5 bases, J lost 6 bases, and 8 bases stayed unmatched. This CDR3 region has 17 residues. CDR3 residues: CASSQTTSGRVAGELFF. The CDR3 DNA follows: TGTGCCAGCAGCCAGACGACTAGCGGGAGGGTGGCCGGGGAGCTGTTTTTT.

V is TRBV28 and J is TRBJ2-3; TRBD2 matches 7 bases. This CDR3 region has 16 residues. CDR1 MDHEN and CDR2 SYDVKM come from the germline V gene. Trimming removed 4 bases from V and 0 bases from J; junction bases left unmatched: 7. The CDR3 DNA reads as TGTGCCAGCAGTTCCACACTAGCGATGAGCACAGATACGCAGTATTTT. Residues: CASSSTLAMSTDTQYF.

This clone was seen a single time. The chain links TRBV24-1 to TRBJ1-1; tentatively, D is TRBD1 (6 bases). V was pared by 1 base and J by 5 bases, with 7 bases between. This CDR3 region has 13 residues. Germline values: CDR1 KGHDR, CDR2 SFDVKD. The CDR3 DNA follows: TGTGCCACCAGTGATTTTCAGGGGACTGAAGCTTTCTTT. It yields the protein CATSDFQGTEAFF.

This CDR3 reads CASSPGMPGNTIYF. The CDR3 DNA reads TGCGCCAGCAGCCCCGGTATGCCGGGAAACACCATATATTTT. The V call is TRBV5-1, the J call TRBJ1-3; no reliable D call. Looked up from germline, CDR1 is SGHRS and CDR2 is YFSETQ. The CDR3 has 14 amino acids. V was shortened by 4 bases and J by 4 bases, with 12 bases between the two germline ends.

The gene calls are TRBV5-8 and TRBJ2-1; 7 bases are a match to TRBD2. V trimming: 0 bases; J trimming: 3 bases; junction bases outside the gene matches: 9. Per germline, CDR1 SGHTS and CDR2 YDEGEE. This CDR3 is built from 17 residues. CDR3 DNA: TGTGCCAGCAGCTTGGAGACCGCGGGAGTGATCTACAATGAGCAGTTCTTC. Protein sequence: CASSLETAGVIYNEQFF.

A word on this clone: A read error may produce the germline difference seen at one junction end. The chain couples TRBV18 to TRBJ2-7; TRBD1 is a possible D gene (6 bases). This CDR3 region has 12 residues. Per the germline V gene, CDR1 is KGHSH and CDR2 is LQKENI. In nucleotides, the CDR3 is TGTGCCAGCTCACCCAGTTTGGACAGTCCCATCTTC. Protein: CASSPSLDSPIF.

V gene TRBV9 combines with J gene TRBJ2-1; 11 bases agree with TRBD2. This CDR3 spans 16 amino acids. Per the germline V gene, CDR1 is SGDLS and CDR2 is YYNGEE. With 2 bases clipped from V and 5 bases from J, the junction kept 6 bases outside the gene matches. CDR3 sequence (DNA): TGTGCCAGCAGCGTTAGCGGGAGGGCCGACGACAATGAGCAGTTCTTC. It encodes CASSVSGRADDNEQFF.

V gene TRBV28 combines with J gene TRBJ1-1; unclear D gene. V lost 7 bases, J lost 0 bases, and 15 bases lay in between. This CDR3 comprises 15 residues. Germline CDR1 is MDHEN and CDR2 is SYDVKM. The CDR3 nucleotides are TGTGCCAGCACCCGACCCCGGGGAATGAACACTGAAGCTTTCTTT. Its translation: CASTRPRGMNTEAFF.

In this sample, this clone turned up once. The V gene is TRBV28, the J gene TRBJ2-5, with 10 bases fitting TRBD2. The CDR3 is 17 amino acids. Germline V gene sequence: CDR1 MDHEN, CDR2 SYDVKM. Trimming cost V 6 bases and J 2 bases; bases outside gene matches: 12. For the CDR3, the DNA is TGTGCCAGCAGCCGGGGACTAGCGTCACTGATTCAAGAGACCCAGTACTTC. It encodes CASSRGLASLIQETQYF.

CDR3 DNA sequence: TGTGCCACCAGCCCCCGCCCGGGACAGTCTTCTAACTATGGCTACACCTTC. Residues: CATSPRPGQSSNYGYTF. The V gene is TRBV15, the J gene TRBJ1-2; 7 bases are shared with TRBD1. Germline V lookup: CDR1 LNHNV, CDR2 YYDKDF (reference sequence). V gave up 5 bases and J gave up 0 bases; unmatched junction bases: 12. This CDR3 has 17 residues.

The chain employs TRBV19 and TRBJ2-1, with 9 bases matching TRBD2. V lost 8 bases and J lost 10; bases outside the gene matches: 6. The CDR3 extends over 12 amino acids. The germline CDR1 and CDR2 sequences are LNHDA and SQIVND (reference sequence). In nucleotides, the CDR3 is TGTGCCAGTCGGACCCTAGCGGGAGAGCAGTTCTTC. It encodes CASRTLAGEQFF. The variable domain in full, completed from reference TRBV19 and TRBJ2-1, reads DGGITQSPKYLFRKEGQNVTLSCEQNLNHDAMYWYRQDPGQGLRLIYYSQIVNDFQKGDIAEGYSVSREKKESFPLTVTSAQKNPTAFYLCASRTLAGEQFFGPGTRLTVL.

The chain recombines TRBV11-3 with TRBJ1-1; TRBD1 might be the D (5 bases). This CDR3 has 13 amino acids. Germline V CDR1 and CDR2: SGHNT, YENEEA. V dropped 5 bases and J dropped 0 bases, with 7 bases sitting between them. CDR3 region: CASSPGMNTEAFF. The CDR3 nucleotides read TGTGCCAGCAGCCCAGGGATGAACACTGAAGCTTTCTTT.

The gene calls are TRBV6-6 and TRBJ2-1; D is perhaps TRBD1 (6 bases). V was trimmed by 5 bases and J by 6 bases, leaving 14 bases between them. Germline V gene data show CDR1 as MNHNY and CDR2 as SVGAGI (reference sequence). The CDR3 is 14 amino acids. The CDR3 nucleotides read TGTGCCAGCAGTCGATCTACAGGGTCCAATGAGCAGTTCTTC. Protein: CASSRSTGSNEQFF.

CDR3 protein: CASSRGQAEKLFF. CDR3 DNA sequence: TGTGCCAGCAGCCGAGGACAGGCTGAAAAACTGTTTTTT. The J gene is TRBJ1-4, the V gene TRBV7-2; 7 nucleotides agree with TRBD1. With 5 bases clipped from V and 7 bases from J, the junction kept 4 bases outside the gene matches. From germline, CDR1 is SGHTA and CDR2 FQGNSA. The CDR3 runs 13 residues.

The chain combines TRBV9 with TRBJ1-4; 7 bases align to TRBD1. This CDR3 spans 14 amino acids. V dropped 3 bases and J dropped 5; count of bases not matched to a gene: 4. Germline CDR1 SGDLS, CDR2 YYNGEE. The CDR3 loop is CASSGQGANEKLFF. CDR3 nucleotides: TGTGCCAGCAGCGGACAGGGTGCAAATGAAAAACTGTTTTTT.

This rearrangement joins TRBV7-9 to TRBJ1-6; TRBD1 might be the D (6 bases). From germline, CDR1 is SEHNR and CDR2 FQNEAQ (reference sequence). The CDR3 loop spans 16 amino acids. V gave up 5 bases and J gave up 5 bases, with 16 bases separating them. The CDR3, as DNA: TGTGCCAGCAGCCCCTCCTGGGGGCGTGATAATTCACCCCTCCACTTT. This encodes CASSPSWGRDNSPLHF.

The chain combines TRBV4-1 with TRBJ1-2, with TRBD1 identical over 10 bases. Looked up from germline, CDR1 is MGHRA and CDR2 is YSYEKL. J lost 7 bases, V lost 1 base, and 9 bases had no gene match. The CDR3 is 16 residues long. CDR3 nucleotide sequence: TGCGCCAGCAGCCAAGTCGCGACAGGGGGCGTAGGTGGCTACACCTTC. Protein sequence: CASSQVATGGVGGYTF.

The rearrangement links TRBV3-1 (or the pseudogene TRBV3-2) to TRBJ2-2, with 15 nucleotides matching TRBD2. There are 16 residues in the CDR3. Germline CDR1 reads LGHDT; CDR2 reads YNNKEL (reference sequence). V dropped 4 bases and J dropped 7; count of bases not matched to a gene: 4. This CDR3 reads CASSRGLAGGGGELFF. DNA for the CDR3: TGTGCCAGCAGCCGCGGACTAGCGGGAGGGGGCGGGGAGCTGTTTTTT.

V is TRBV7-3 and J is TRBJ2-5, with 7 bases matching TRBD2. The CDR3 extends over 17 amino acids. The germline gives CDR1 SGHTA, CDR2 FQGTGA. V trimming: 3 bases; J trimming: 7 bases; junction bases outside the gene matches: 17. CDR3 nucleotide sequence: TGTGCCAGCAGCTTGGGCCCCTCGGGAGGCCACCAGGGGACCCAGTACTTC. Encoded protein: CASSLGPSGGHQGTQYF.

The rearrangement uses TRBV6-5 and TRBJ1-5; 7 bases are a match to TRBD1. This CDR3 has 14 residues. J was trimmed by 4 bases and V by 7 bases; bases with no gene match: 7. Germline CDR1 and CDR2: MNHEY and SVGAGI. The CDR3 DNA sequence: TGTGCCAGCAATAAGGGACAGCTAAATCAGCCCCAGCATTTT. Protein: CASNKGQLNQPQHF.

Written as DNA, the CDR3 is TGTGCCAGCAGCCACGGGACAGGGGTAGAGACCCAGTACTTC. Its translation: CASSHGTGVETQYF. V is TRBV5-4 and J is TRBJ2-5, with TRBD1 matching 10 bases. Trimming took 4 bases from V and 4 from J; bases not matched to a gene: 4. In germline, CDR1 is SGHNT, CDR2 YYREEE (reference sequence). The CDR3 extends over 14 amino acids.

The V call is TRBV24-1, the J call TRBJ1-5; possibly TRBD1 for D (5 bases). V lost 3 bases, J lost 6 bases, and 11 bases lay in between. Germline V gene sequence: CDR1 KGHDR, CDR2 SFDVKD. CDR3 length: 14 amino acids. The CDR3 loop reads CATSDSRASQPQHF. In DNA form, the CDR3 reads TGTGCCACCAGTGATAGCAGGGCTAGTCAGCCCCAGCATTTT.

The chain joins TRBV5-1 to TRBJ1-4; TRBD1 matches 7 bases. The trim removed 4 bases at V and 4 bases at J, leaving 10 bases unmatched. This CDR3 region has 16 residues. Per the germline V gene, CDR1 is SGHRS and CDR2 is YFSETQ. The chain's CDR3 is CASSPGLGQHNEKLFF. DNA for the CDR3: TGCGCCAGCAGCCCGGGGTTGGGACAGCATAATGAAAAACTGTTTTTT.

The CDR3 protein is CASSPGTGGVYEQYF. CDR3 nucleotide sequence: TGTGCCAGCAGCCCAGGGACAGGGGGCGTTTACGAGCAGTACTTC. The J gene is TRBJ2-7, the V gene TRBV9; 12 positions match TRBD1. V lost 4 bases, J lost 4 bases, and 6 bases stayed unmatched. Germline V CDR1 and CDR2: SGDLS, YYNGEE. The length of the CDR3 is 15 residues.

This chain connects TRBV5-1 to TRBJ1-1; D call uncertain. The germline gives CDR1 SGHRS, CDR2 YFSETQ. The CDR3 loop spans 13 amino acids. V gave up 4 bases and J gave up 1 base, with 8 bases separating them. CDR3 region: CASSDPGNTEAFF. The DNA of the CDR3 is TGCGCCAGCAGCGATCCAGGGAACACTGAAGCTTTCTTT.